The 24 T cell receptor beta chains reported below all come from one sample, sequenced in a study of blood T cells in healthy people across ages. The use of a sample-barcoded 5' primer and a J-beta primer mix characterized a second PCR of about 7 to 12 cycles. TCRdb re-called the 5' RACE reads with MiXCR, one entry per CDR3 protein. The table includes 800,000 to 950,000 distinct CDR3 sequences, about 29% detected once. These data were also reused for a study on T cells of mothers and their children.

Specimen: blood. Receptors originate from a woman between 35 and 50 years old in good health.

In regard to this clonotype: This likely comes from a read error, as the CDR3 has no conserved phenylalanine or tryptophan at its end. The chain recombines TRBV6-2 or TRBV6-3 with TRBJ2-1, with D perhaps assigned TRBD1 or TRBD2 (5 bases each). Germline CDR1 and CDR2: MNHEY and SVGEGT. Trimming stripped 7 bases from V and 0 bases from J, with 10 bases between. The CDR3 runs to 14 residues. CDR3 sequence (DNA): TGTGCCAGCACGGGGCTTTACTCCTACAATGAGCAGTTCTTA. This sequence encodes CASTGLYSYNEQFL.

This clonotype was observed at least ten times. J is TRBJ2-5 and V is TRBV29-1, with TRBD1 as a possible D gene (5 bases). V dropped 4 bases and J dropped 4 bases, with 19 bases sitting between them. This CDR3 is 15 amino acids long. Germline assignment: CDR1 SQVTM and CDR2 ANQGSEA. The CDR3 DNA follows: TGCAGCGTTGGCAAAATCGGCAGGGCGGCAGAGACCCAGTACTTC. Its translation: CSVGKIGRAAETQYF.

The sample holds one count of this clonotype. V is TRBV28 and J is TRBJ1-2, with unresolved D. This CDR3 is 13 amino acids long. Germline-derived CDR1 and CDR2 are MDHEN and SYDVKM. V was trimmed by 6 bases and J by 4 bases, leaving 12 bases between them. The CDR3 protein is CASRLFSSYGYTF. CDR3 nucleotides: TGTGCCAGCAGGTTGTTCAGCAGCTATGGCTACACCTTC.

Comments on this clonotype: A clone one base away is much larger, so this may be a read error. The rearrangement links TRBV7-2 to TRBJ2-4, with D unresolved. The V gene's germline CDR1 is SGHTA and CDR2 FQGNSA. The CDR3 runs 14 residues. CDR3 sequence (DNA): TGTGCCAGCAGCACCTCAGGAGCCAAAAACATTCGGTACTTC. Protein: CASSTSGAKNIRYF.

Only a few counts were recorded for this clonotype. V usage is TRBV7-8 and J usage is TRBJ1-2; no clear D. This CDR3 has 16 amino acids. The V end was cut by 0 bases, the J end by 0 bases, with 11 bases between. Germline V gene data show CDR1 as SGHVS and CDR2 as FQNEAQ. The CDR3 sequence: CASSLAQKGANYGYTF. The CDR3 DNA reads TGTGCCAGCAGCTTAGCGCAAAAAGGCGCTAACTATGGCTACACCTTC.

This clonotype was counted between two and nine times. The chain combines TRBV28 with TRBJ2-5; D gene unclear. This CDR3 has 16 residues. Germline V gene sequence: CDR1 MDHEN, CDR2 SYDVKM. Trimming stripped 4 bases from V and 4 bases from J, with 19 bases between. The CDR3 DNA sequence: TGTGCCAGCAGTTCTCGGCCCCTCAGTAGGCGAGAGACCCAGTACTTC. Translating gives CASSSRPLSRRETQYF. Full variable domain (missing parts from reference TRBV28 and TRBJ2-5): DVKVTQSSRYLVKRTGEKVFLECVQDMDHENMFWYRQDPGLGLRLIYFSYDVKMKEKGDIPEGYSVSREKKERFSLILESASTNQTSMYLCASSSRPLSRRETQYFGPGTRLLVL.

The gene calls are TRBV4-3 and TRBJ2-2, with D possibly being TRBD2 (7 bases). CDR3 size: 16 residues. Germline assignment: CDR1 LGHNA and CDR2 YSLEER. V lost 5 bases, J lost 6 bases, and 19 bases lay in between. The CDR3 loop reads CASSSEVQGGAGELFF. The DNA of the CDR3 is TGCGCCAGCAGCTCGGAGGTACAGGGAGGGGCCGGGGAGCTGTTTTTT.

The V gene is TRBV18, the J gene TRBJ1-1, with D hard to call. Deletions cut 2 bases from V and 0 bases from J, with 10 bases between. The CDR3 has 15 residues. CDR1 is KGHSH, CDR2 LQKENI, per germline. The CDR3 DNA reads as TGTGCCAGCTCACCAGCCGCGGTGATGAACACTGAAGCTTTCTTT. As protein: CASSPAAVMNTEAFF. The complete variable domain, with remaining parts taken from reference TRBV18 and TRBJ1-1, reads NAGVMQNPRHLVRRRGQEARLRCSPMKGHSHVYWYRQLPEEGLKFMVYLQKENIIDESGMPKERFSAEFPKEGPSILRIQQVVRGDSAAYFCASSPAAVMNTEAFFGQGTRLTVV.

In this sample, this clonotype turned up many times. The chain employs TRBV9 and TRBJ2-7; TRBD2 agrees at 7 bases. Germline-derived CDR1 and CDR2 are SGDLS and YYNGEE. The CDR3 length is 15 residues. J lost 4 bases, V lost 1 base, and 8 bases had no gene match. CDR3 nucleotide sequence: TGTGCCAGCAGCGTATCCAGCGGGGCCAGTTACGAGCAGTACTTC. It yields the protein CASSVSSGASYEQYF.

V gene TRBV23-1 combines with J gene TRBJ2-7; D is undetermined. TRBV23-1 is an ORF, and what it does is uncertain. V gave up 0 bases and J gave up 1 base, with 19 bases separating them. This CDR3 is built from 18 residues. CDR3 DNA sequence: TGCGCCAGCAGTCAATCGATCATGATACCGACTGATTCCTACGAGCAGTACTTC. Protein: CASSQSIMIPTDSYEQYF.

This clonotype was counted between two and nine times. CDR3 DNA: TGTGCCAGCAGCGCGACAGACCCCTATGGCTACACCTTC. Translated: CASSATDPYGYTF. The rearrangement uses TRBV2 and TRBJ1-2, with D possibly being TRBD1 (5 bases). The length of the CDR3 is 13 residues. Germline V gene lookup returns CDR1 SNHLY and CDR2 FYNNEI. Trimming took off 6 bases at V and 4 bases at J, with 12 bases between the two ends. The entire variable domain, with the rest obtained from reference TRBV2 and TRBJ1-2, is as follows: EPEVTQTPSHQVTQMGQEVILRCVPISNHLYFYWYRQILGQKVEFLVSFYNNEISEKSEIFDDQFSVERPDGSNFTLKIRSTKLEDSAMYFCASSATDPYGYTFGSGTRLTVV.

The V call is TRBV7-6, the J call TRBJ2-3; 13 bases map to TRBD2. V was pared by 5 bases and J by 2 bases, with 22 bases of the junction left unmatched. The length of the CDR3 is 22 residues. Germline assignment: CDR1 SGHVS and CDR2 FNYEAQ. CDR3 residues: CASSPGLFGTSGAQGNTDTQYF. CDR3 DNA sequence: TGTGCCAGCAGCCCAGGGCTTTTCGGGACTAGCGGGGCCCAAGGGAACACAGATACGCAGTATTTT.

In its sample, this clonotype was seen a few times. A much larger clone differs from this one at a single base, so this may be a read error. The chain employs TRBV12-3 or TRBV12-4 and TRBJ2-5; D is unresolved. The CDR3 spans 13 residues. Trimming shortened V by 1 base and J by 11 bases, and 14 bases separated the two germline ends. The CDR3 DNA reads as TGTGCCAGCAGTTTAGGTCAAGTCGGTGAGCAGTACTTC. Its translation: CASSLGQVGEQYF.

This chain connects TRBV7-9 to TRBJ2-7; 7 positions match TRBD1. The CDR3 contains 15 residues. After removal of 5 bases from V and 6 bases from J, the junction contained 13 bases not matched to a gene. Germline-derived CDR1 and CDR2 are SEHNR and FQNEAQ (reference sequence). The CDR3: CASSDADRAYGEQYF. Here the CDR3 DNA reads TGTGCCAGCAGCGACGCCGACAGGGCATATGGCGAGCAGTACTTC.

This clonotype was observed a few times. This may be a read error, as it is one base from a much larger clone. The genes are TRBV7-9 and TRBJ2-7, with D tentatively TRBD1 or TRBD2 (6 bases each). Germline V lookup: CDR1 SEHNR, CDR2 FQNEAQ (reference sequence). The length of the CDR3 is 16 residues. Trimming removed 3 bases at V and 2 bases at J, with 17 bases between. The DNA for the CDR3 is TGTGCCAGCAGCTTTGGCGGGGCAGGGGTGGCCTACGAGCAGTACTTC. This gives the protein CASSFGGAGVAYEQYF.

This chain connects TRBV24-1 to TRBJ2-7; D is unresolved. The end of the DNA aligns better with TRBJ2-5, so the J call may be wrong. The CDR3 runs to 13 residues. Looked up from germline, CDR1 is KGHDR and CDR2 is SFDVKD. CDR3 in amino acids: CATSDPVYGTQYF. The CDR3 region has the DNA TGTGCCACCAGTGACCCCGTCTACGGGACCCAGTACTTC.

This chain joins TRBV7-2 and TRBJ2-1, with 11 positions matching TRBD2. V dropped 6 bases and J dropped 12; count of bases not matched to a gene: 16. This CDR3 has 16 amino acids. In germline, CDR1 is SGHTA, CDR2 FQGNSA. This chain's CDR3 is CASSQTGTSGIWVQFF. CDR3 nucleotide sequence: TGTGCCAGCAGTCAAACCGGGACTAGCGGAATATGGGTGCAGTTCTTC.

This clonotype has more than one count but fewer than ten. This chain uses TRBV5-1 with TRBJ1-1; the D is unclear. CDR3 length equals 14 residues. Germline CDR1 reads SGHRS; CDR2 reads YFSETQ. V was clipped by 2 bases and J by 4 bases, with 12 bases between them. CDR3 loop: CASSFFGVSTEAFF. The CDR3 DNA sequence: TGCGCCAGCAGCTTCTTCGGGGTGAGCACTGAAGCTTTCTTT.

This clonotype was detected only a few times. The CDR3 protein is CAWSGYDEQFF. In DNA, the CDR3 is TGTGCCTGGAGTGGATACGATGAGCAGTTCTTC. The V call is TRBV30, the J call TRBJ2-1; no reliable D call. V was shortened by 1 base and J by 8 bases, with 6 bases between the two germline ends. Germline values: CDR1 GTSNPN, CDR2 SVGIG (reference sequence). The CDR3 runs 11 residues.

This clonotype has a count of ten or more. The CDR3 sequence is CASSHAPGQKETQYF. CDR3 nucleotides: TGCGCCAGCAGCCACGCTCCGGGACAAAAAGAGACCCAGTACTTC. J is TRBJ2-5 and V is TRBV4-1, with D perhaps matching TRBD1 (6 bases). Germline loops: CDR1 MGHRA, CDR2 YSYEKL. Trimming removed 3 bases at V and 3 bases at J, with 14 bases between. The CDR3 loop spans 15 amino acids.

This chain connects TRBV20-1 to TRBJ1-6; 7 positions agree with TRBD1. The germline gives CDR1 DFQATT, CDR2 SNEGSKA (reference sequence). Trimming removed 5 bases from V and 8 bases from J; junction bases left unmatched: 12. CDR3 size: 15 residues. The CDR3 DNA reads as TGCAGTGCTGGCGCAGGGGGTACAAATGATTCACCCCTCCACTTT. Amino acid sequence: CSAGAGGTNDSPLHF.

This clonotype has more than one count but fewer than ten. A read error may be the cause here, since a much bigger clone is one base away. The V call is TRBV28, the J call TRBJ1-2; TRBD1 matches 7 bases. This CDR3 contains 14 residues. After removal of 6 bases from V and 2 bases from J, the junction contained 6 bases not matched to a gene. Germline V CDR1 and CDR2: MDHEN, SYDVKM. The CDR3 loop reads CASRTGPDNYGYTF. The CDR3 DNA follows: TGTGCCAGCAGGACAGGGCCGGACAACTATGGCTACACCTTC.

This clonotype was counted only a few times. This chain links TRBV30 with TRBJ2-3; 7 bases fit TRBD1. The CDR3 runs 14 residues. The V gene end was trimmed by 2 bases and the J gene end by 4 bases; junction bases not matched to a gene: 6. Germline assignment: CDR1 GTSNPN and CDR2 SVGIG (reference sequence). CDR3 coding DNA: TGTGCCTGGAGTAGACAGGGCCCCCCAGATACGCAGTATTTT. Its translation is CAWSRQGPPDTQYF.

The CDR3 coding sequence is TGTGCCAGCAGCTTAGTTGTGGACAGCACAGATACGCAGTATTTT. Its protein product is CASSLVVDSTDTQYF. The V gene is TRBV7-2, the J gene TRBJ2-3; D gene uncertain. Trimming took off 1 base at V and 0 bases at J, with 8 bases between the two ends. Germline loops: CDR1 SGHTA, CDR2 FQGNSA. This CDR3 contains 15 residues.